The present entry profiles one T cell receptor beta chain with its context. No antigen is known for it. No much larger clonotype is one base removed from it; base qualities were not supplied. The sample originates from a study of blood T cell repertoires in COVID-19 (dated by TCRdb to the early 2020s). Regarding the complete study: Collaborator samples came from the United States, Italy and Spain and covered acute and convalescent phases of COVID-19. The prospective study material was composed of cDNA or gDNA derived from T cells, B-cell-depleted T cells, or PBMCs. Subjects who had been exposed to COVID-19, were actively infected with it, or had recovered from it provided the deeply sampled blood TCRbeta repertoires that made up the dataset. A freely available public database, intended as a resource for researchers studying the immune response to SARS-CoV-2, is where the repertoires were released. Samples were obtained from the ongoing ImmuneRACE study (first 160 participants) and from about 1,300 subjects provided by 6 global collaborators. Nearly every sample came with metadata listing a de-identified subject ID, COVID-19 status, age in years and sex. Where available, HLA class I and class II types were taken from metadata supplied by the sample provider and were not determined by assay-based typing.

Between the V and J ends, shortened by 2 bases and 10 bases respectively, the junction contains 14 bases. CDR3 length: 14 amino acids, cysteine to phenylalanine. Just the 42-base CDR3 DNA is kept, in frame starting at base 1. For CDR1 and CDR2, the germline V gene (reference sequence) lists SEHNR and FQNEAQ. The paper as a whole reports these results and caveats: The amount of clinical and demographic metadata varied by source and participant and was provided uncurated.

The collaborating institutions used their own protocols to collect whole blood in K2EDTA tubes. For TCRbeta analysis, collaborators shipped samples as frozen whole blood, isolated PBMCs, or DNA extracted from either of those sample types. TCRbeta CDR3 regions were amplified from genomic DNA by means of the immunoSEQ Assay, a bias-controlled multiplex PCR. Under the source paper's analysis protocol: Nucleated cell counts per sample were estimated from amplification of reference gene primers within the assay. To quantify the absolute abundance of each unique TCRbeta CDR3 rearrangement, sequence reads were collapsed and filtered. Productive Simpson clonality was computed per sample as the square root of Simpson's diversity index over productive rearrangements. Entries here come from immuneACCESS through TCRdb and include only in-frame sequences with V and J called. Some clones fail to appear in such tables; in the studies checked, an unresolved V gene covers under half of the shortfall, and the cause of the remainder is unknown. From that table come the V and J calls and clone size; the DNA was used to work out D and trimming. This sample gives 200,000 or so clones in total; about 82% of them show up just once. Jointly, the top ten make up 4.5% to 6.5% of the sample.

This TCR was sampled from a woman aged 25 to 39 with acute or convalescent COVID-19. The rearranged segments are TRBV7-9 and TRBJ1-4; the best D guess is TRBD1, with 5 bases matching. The material sequenced was peripheral blood. The CDR3 protein sequence reads: CASSLRRQGAKLFF. The sequenced DNA is TGTGCCAGCAGCTTACGTCGGCAAGGGGCAAAACTGTTTTTT.